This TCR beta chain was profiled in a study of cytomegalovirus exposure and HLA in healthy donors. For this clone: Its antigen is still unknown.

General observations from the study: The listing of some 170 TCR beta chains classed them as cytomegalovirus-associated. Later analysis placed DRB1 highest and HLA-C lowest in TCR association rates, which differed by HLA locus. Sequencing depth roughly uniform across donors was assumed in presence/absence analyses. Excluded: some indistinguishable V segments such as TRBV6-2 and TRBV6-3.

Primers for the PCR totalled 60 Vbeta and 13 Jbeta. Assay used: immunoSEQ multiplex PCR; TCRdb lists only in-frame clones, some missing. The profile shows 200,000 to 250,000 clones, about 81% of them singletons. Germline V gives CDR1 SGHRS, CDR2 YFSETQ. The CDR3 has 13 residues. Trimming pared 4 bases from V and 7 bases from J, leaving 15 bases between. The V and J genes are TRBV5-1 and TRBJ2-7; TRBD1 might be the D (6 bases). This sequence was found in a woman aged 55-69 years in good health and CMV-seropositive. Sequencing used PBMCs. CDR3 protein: CASSPERGWEQYF. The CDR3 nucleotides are TGCGCCAGCAGCCCGGAGAGGGGGTGGGAGCAGTACTTC.